This is a list of T cell receptor beta chains from one sample in a study of CD8+CD57+ T cells in acquired aplastic anemia. TCRdb independently ran MiXCR on the reads; one entry per CDR3 protein. The sample carries approximately 470,000 distinct CDR3 sequences, around 32% recorded once. The sample taken for sequencing was sorted CD4+, CD8+, or CD8+CD57+ T cells (not recorded which) from PBMCs. The receptors originated from a human donor with aplastic anemia. Both conserved end residues are part of each CDR3. D genes are given only for firm matches. The size entry is marked missing in some rows and otherwise reads once, few, many or a size class.

clone_size	v_call	j_call	d_call	cdr3_nt	cdr3_aa
.	TRBV2	TRBJ1-5	TRBD1	TGTGCCAGCCGCCGAGGGACAGGGCAACCTCAGCCCCAGCATTTT	CASRRGTGQPQPQHF
many	TRBV6-1	TRBJ1-5	.	TGTGCCAGCAGTGACGGCCCGGATCAGCCCCAGCATTTT	CASSDGPDQPQHF
many	TRBV7-9	TRBJ2-5	.	TGTGCCAGCAGCTTTGTCGGGAGTGGGGAGACCCAGTACTTC	CASSFVGSGETQYF
many	TRBV20-1	TRBJ1-1	.	TGCAGTGCTAGAGATCAAGTGACAGCGGCGGGTGGAGCTTTCTTT	CSARDQVTAAGGAFF
few	TRBV20-1	TRBJ2-1	TRBD2	TGCAGTGCTCCGAAAACTAGCGGGGAGCAGTTCTTC	CSAPKTSGEQFF
many	TRBV10-3	TRBJ1-1	.	TGTGCCATCAGGGACCCCGCCAAAACGGTCACTGAAGCTTTCTTT	CAIRDPAKTVTEAFF
.	TRBV29-1	TRBJ2-1	.	TGCAGCGTACCTTGGACCGATAGGAACTACAATGAGCAGTTCTTC	CSVPWTDRNYNEQFF
.	TRBV19	TRBJ2-7	.	TGTGCCAGTCAAGAAGAGACAGGCGAGCAGTACTTC	CASQEETGEQYF
many	TRBV19	TRBJ2-7	.	TGTGCCAGTAGTATTGGAGACGGCTACGAGCAGTACTTC	CASSIGDGYEQYF
many	TRBV29-1	TRBJ2-7	.	TGCAGCGTTGAATTAACAGGTGGCTCCTACGAGCAGTACTTC	CSVELTGGSYEQYF
few	TRBV5-1	TRBJ2-3	.	TGCGCCAGCAGCTTGGCCTCCGCGGACGGGGCAGATACGCAGTATTTT	CASSLASADGADTQYF
many	TRBV5-8	TRBJ1-6	.	TGTGCCAGCAGCTTCCTCAGGATTTCACCCCTCCACTTT	CASSFLRISPLHF
.	TRBV10-3	TRBJ1-4	.	TGTGCCAGCAGCCCGGAGGCAACTAATGAAAAACTGTTTTTT	CASSPEATNEKLFF
.	TRBV7-3	TRBJ2-7	.	TGTGCCAGCAGCCTGTCCGGGTCCTACGAGCAGTGCTTC	CASSLSGSYEQCF
.	TRBV15	TRBJ2-1	TRBD2	TGTGCCACCAGCAGAGAACTAGCGGGGGGTGGCAATGAGCAGTTCTTC	CATSRELAGGGNEQFF
many	TRBV20-1	TRBJ2-3	TRBD2	TGCAGTGCCAAAGAGCTAGCGGGGATAAGCACAGATACGCAGTATTTT	CSAKELAGISTDTQYF
.	TRBV13	TRBJ2-3	TRBD2	TGTGCCAGCAGCCCATTCTTAGCGGGAGCAGGAGATACGCAGTATTTT	CASSPFLAGAGDTQYF
few	TRBV7-3	TRBJ2-3	TRBD1	TGTGCCAGCAGGCCGGGACAGGGCAGAGATACGCAGTATTTT	CASRPGQGRDTQYF
few	TRBV6-5	TRBJ1-5	.	TGTGCCAGCAGTTACAGGCCAGACAATCAGCCCCAGCATTTT	CASSYRPDNQPQHF
once	TRBV11-1	TRBJ1-5	TRBD1	TGTGCCAGCAGCCGAGGTGGCGGGACAGGGGCCAATCAGCCCCAGCATTTT	CASSRGGGTGANQPQHF
.	TRBV20-1	TRBJ2-6	TRBD1	TGCAGTGCTGGGACAGGGGATGCTGGGGCCAACGTCCTGACTTTC	CSAGTGDAGANVLTF
.	TRBV4-3	TRBJ2-5	TRBD2	TGCGCCAGCAGCCAAGACCCAGCGGGGCTGGAGACCCAGTACTTC	CASSQDPAGLETQYF
once	TRBV19	TRBJ1-2	.	TGTGCCAGTAGTGCGCGAGCGGGGGCATCCTACACCTTC	CASSARAGASYTF
many	TRBV15	TRBJ1-2	TRBD1	TGTGCCACCAGCAGACCTGGACAGGGCAGCCAGGGAGGAGGCTACACCTTC	CATSRPGQGSQGGGYTF
.	TRBV15	TRBJ2-2	.	TGTGCCACCAGCAGTCGGACCGGGGAGCTGTTTTTT	CATSSRTGELFF
few	TRBV5-1	TRBJ2-7	TRBD1	TGCGCCAGCAGCACGGGGACAGACCAAAAAACCTACGAGCAGTACTTC	CASSTGTDQKTYEQYF
few	TRBV19	TRBJ1-2	.	TGTGCCAGTAGTATGGTAGGGACGGGCGTTGGCTACACCTTC	CASSMVGTGVGYTF
.	TRBV6-2/TRBV6-3	TRBJ2-7	TRBD1	TGTGCCAGCAGTTTTAGCCCCAGGGGGCGTACATACGACGAGCAGTACTTC	CASSFSPRGRTYDEQYF
few	TRBV3-1	TRBJ2-5	.	TGTGCCAGCAGCCAAGAACTGACAGGTTGGGAGACCCAGTACTTC	CASSQELTGWETQYF
.	TRBV12-3/TRBV12-4	TRBJ1-3	.	TGTGCCAGCAGACACCGGCAGGGACCGCACCCTGACTCTGGAAACACCATATATTTT	CASRHRQGPHPDSGNTIYF
many	TRBV7-2	TRBJ2-7	TRBD1	TGTGCCAGCAGCTTGGCGATAGTCGACAGGGGCTACGAGCAGTACTTC	CASSLAIVDRGYEQYF
many	TRBV19	TRBJ2-1	TRBD2	TGTGCCAGTAACATGAGGGGCGGGAGAGGTGTGTTCTTC	CASNMRGGRGVFF
.	TRBV14	TRBJ1-2	TRBD1	TGTGCCAGCAGCCAACAAGCGCCCGCAGGGGGTTATGGCTACACCTTC	CASSQQAPAGGYGYTF
.	TRBV9	TRBJ1-3	.	TGTGCCAGCAGCGTAGAGCCAGTTGGAAACACCATATATTTT	CASSVEPVGNTIYF
many	TRBV20-1	TRBJ1-2	.	TGCAGTGCCACTTTGATGGGGGATAACTATGGCTACACCTTC	CSATLMGDNYGYTF
.	TRBV6-5	TRBJ1-6	.	TGTGCCAGCAGTTACTCCCGCAGGGATAATTCACCCCTCCACTTT	CASSYSRRDNSPLHF
.	TRBV24-1	TRBJ2-7	.	TGTGCCACCAGGATTTACAGGGCCGACGAGCAGTACTTC	CATRIYRADEQYF
.	TRBV10-3	TRBJ1-5	TRBD1	TGTGCCAGCAGTGAATACATTCAGGGGGAAAATCAGCCCCAGCATTTT	CASSEYIQGENQPQHF